A single sample gave rise to the 14 T cell receptor beta chains below, sequenced in a study of blood T cell repertoires in COVID-19 (dated by TCRdb to 2020 to 2022). Library method: the immunoSEQ multiplex PCR assay. The table comes from immuneACCESS by way of TCRdb, which keeps in-frame sequences with V and J called. Part of the clones is missing from these tables; in studies checked, under half for an unresolved V gene and the rest for unknown reasons. This sample gives some 160,000 clones in total; 70% to 90% of them show up just once. In total, the top ten clones hold 2.5% to 3% of the sample. Sequenced material: peripheral blood. Receptors were obtained from a woman older than 75 with COVID-19, enrolled during active disease.

CDR3 amino acids: CASTQTGNTEAFF. DNA of the CDR3: TGTGCCAGCACCCAAACTGGGAACACTGAAGCTTTCTTT. The chain combines TRBV2 with TRBJ1-1; no firm D call. CDR1 SNHLY and CDR2 FYNNEI come from the germline V gene. This CDR3 is 13 amino acids long. With 7 bases removed from V and 1 base from J, the gap between germline ends came to 10 bases.

The chain couples TRBV27 to TRBJ1-1; 9 positions match TRBD1. CDR3 size: 15 residues. Germline values: CDR1 MNHEY, CDR2 SMNVEV (reference sequence). Trimming cost V 2 bases and J 1 base; bases outside gene matches: 2. The CDR3 is CASSLAGQGNTEAFF. The CDR3 bases are TGTGCCAGCAGTTTAGCGGGACAGGGGAACACTGAAGCTTTCTTT.

The count of this clone is one. The genes are TRBV4-1 and TRBJ1-3; D is ambiguous. Germline assignment: CDR1 MGHRA and CDR2 YSYEKL. V lost 1 base to trimming and J lost 0 bases, with 16 bases between them. The CDR3 sequence is 18 residues long. For the CDR3, the DNA is TGCGCCAGCAGCCAAGGGCCGGAACAGACCAGCTCTGGAAACACCATATATTTT. Encoded protein: CASSQGPEQTSSGNTIYF.

This chain joins TRBV28 and TRBJ1-2; TRBD1 matches 10 bases. The CDR3 contains 19 residues. Germline CDR1 is MDHEN and CDR2 is SYDVKM. V shed 4 bases and J 4 bases; nucleotides not matched to a gene: 18. The DNA for the CDR3 is TGTGCCAGCAGTTGGGGATTCGGGACAGGGGCCTCGGGGGGCTATGGCTACACCTTC. Translated, it gives CASSWGFGTGASGGYGYTF.

For the CDR3, the DNA is TGTGCCAGCACACTAGCGGTTAACACCGGGGAGCTGTTTTTT. Amino acids: CASTLAVNTGELFF. The gene calls are TRBV7-2 and TRBJ2-2, with 8 bases identical to TRBD2. The CDR3 length is 14 residues. Germline CDR1 and CDR2: SGHTA and FQGNSA. J lost 2 bases, V lost 7 bases, and 3 bases had no gene match.

The chain recombines TRBV5-4 with TRBJ1-1, with 9 nucleotides matching TRBD1. This CDR3 comprises 16 residues. The V gene end was trimmed by 4 bases and the J gene end by 7 bases; junction bases not matched to a gene: 14. The germline CDR1 and CDR2 sequences are SGHNT and YYREEE (reference sequence). The CDR3 here is CASSPRGQGTGGEAFF. The CDR3, as DNA: TGTGCCAGCAGCCCTAGAGGACAGGGGACCGGGGGTGAAGCTTTCTTT.

The V call is TRBV5-1, the J call TRBJ1-1; D unclear. Trimming removed 3 bases at V and 1 base at J, with 7 bases between. The CDR3 has 13 residues. Germline V gene lookup returns CDR1 SGHRS and CDR2 YFSETQ. The CDR3 region is CASSWSKNTEAFF. The CDR3 DNA reads TGCGCCAGCAGCTGGAGCAAGAACACTGAAGCTTTCTTT.

This chain uses TRBV3-1 (or the pseudogene TRBV3-2) with TRBJ1-4, with 7 bases aligning to TRBD1. CDR1 and CDR2 from the germline V gene are LGHDT and YNNKEL (reference sequence). After removal of 4 bases from V and 2 bases from J, the junction contained 4 bases not matched to a gene. This CDR3 has 15 amino acids. The CDR3 DNA sequence: TGTGCCAGCAGCCCCACAGGGGCGACTAATGAAAAACTGTTTTTT. It is translated as CASSPTGATNEKLFF.

CDR3 sequence: CASSLTRTSGSPGELFF. As DNA, the CDR3 is TGTGCCAGCAGCTTAACGAGGACTAGCGGGAGTCCCGGGGAGCTGTTTTTT. The genes are TRBV7-3 and TRBJ2-2; 13 bases align to TRBD2. There are 17 residues in the CDR3. Germline V gives CDR1 SGHTA, CDR2 FQGTGA. V dropped 0 bases and J dropped 6; count of bases not matched to a gene: 4.

V is TRBV28 and J is TRBJ2-5, with no clear D. CDR3 length equals 11 residues. The V and J ends lost 2 bases and 5 bases respectively, with 3 bases between them. Germline assignment: CDR1 MDHEN and CDR2 SYDVKM. The CDR3 coding sequence is TGTGCCAGCAGTTTAGAGGAGACCCAGTACTTC. It codes for CASSLEETQYF.

The chain combines TRBV9 with TRBJ2-2, with D unclear. The CDR3 has 14 amino acids. Per the germline V gene, CDR1 is SGDLS and CDR2 is YYNGEE. Trimming removed 0 bases from V and 1 base from J, with 4 bases in between. In DNA form, the CDR3 reads TGTGCCAGCAGCGTAGTTCTGAACACCGGGGAGCTGTTTTTT. It yields the protein CASSVVLNTGELFF.

The chain links TRBV5-1 to TRBJ1-2; D is possibly TRBD1 (5 bases). This CDR3 region has 15 residues. The germline V gene encodes CDR1 SGHRS and CDR2 YFSETQ. The V end lost 0 bases, the J end lost 11 bases, and 20 bases lay between the germline ends. CDR3 bases: TGCGCCAGCAGCTTGGTGGTCGGCAGGGCCAACGGGTACACCTTC. It translates to CASSLVVGRANGYTF. Based on the CDR3 plus reference TRBV5-1 and TRBJ1-2, the full variable domain is KAGVTQTPRYLIKTRGQQVTLSCSPISGHRSVSWYQQTPGQGLQFLFEYFSETQRNKGNFPGRFSGRQFSNSRSEMNVSTLELGDSALYLCASSLVVGRANGYTFGSGTRLTVV.

The chain has TRBV4-1 and TRBJ1-2; 9 bases are a match to TRBD1. The V segment lost 2 bases and the J segment 8 bases; nucleotides outside the gene matches: 12. This CDR3 is 16 amino acids long. The germline CDR1 and CDR2 sequences are MGHRA and YSYEKL. The CDR3 bases are TGCGCCAGCAGCCAAACGGGGAAGGACAGGGGTGGAGGCTACACCTTC. It is translated as CASSQTGKDRGGGYTF.

The rearrangement joins TRBV28 to TRBJ1-4, with 9 bases fitting TRBD1. CDR3 size: 13 residues. V lost 10 bases to trimming and J lost 8 bases; unmatched junction nucleotides: 8. Germline CDR1 and CDR2: MDHEN and SYDVKM. CDR3 loop: CAITSTGGEKLFF. The DNA of the CDR3 is TGTGCCATAACGAGCACAGGGGGCGAAAAACTGTTTTTT. Variable domain in full (rest from reference TRBV28 and TRBJ1-4): DVKVTQSSRYLVKRTGEKVFLECVQDMDHENMFWYRQDPGLGLRLIYFSYDVKMKEKGDIPEGYSVSREKKERFSLILESASTNQTSMYLCAITSTGGEKLFFGSGTQLSVL.